The clone carrying this T cell receptor (beta chain) was recorded many times. A junction end diverges from the germline sequence, so it may reflect a read error. RNA transcripts yielded amplified TCR beta CDR3 regions. Carried out on the TCR CDR3, a first-round RT-PCR used the HTBI primer set. A single record per CDR3 protein comes from TCRdb applying MiXCR to the multiplex PCR reads. The sample gives about 350,000 distinct CDR3 sequences, roughly 19% of which show up once; about 4% is in the top ten. The data belong to a study of T cells in Graves' hyperthyroidism and ophthalmopathy. Study in general: Any treatment followed the collection of peripheral blood at initial diagnosis.

Germline assignment: CDR1 SSHAT and CDR2 FNYEAQ (reference sequence). The CDR3 is 15 residues long. Clinical symptoms, serum thyroxine, TRAb, thyroid ultrasound and orbital computed tomography informed diagnoses. Cells are PBMCs isolated from over 7.5 ml of fresh blood. Input material: blood. The chain is built from TRBV7-7 and TRBJ2-3; 12 positions agree with TRBD2. This receptor was taken from a woman aged 18-29 years with Graves' hyperthyroidism. CDR3 coding DNA: TGTGCTAGCAGCTTAGCTAGCGGGGGGGCCGATACGCAGTATTTT. Its protein is CASSLASGGADTQYF. The full variable domain, completed using reference TRBV7-7 and TRBJ2-3, is GAGVSQSPRYKVTKRGQDVTLRCDPISSHATLYWYQQALGQGPEFLTYFNYEAQPDKSGLPSDRFSAERPEGSISTLTIQRTEQRDSAMYRCASSLASGGADTQYFGPGTRLTVL.